This T cell receptor beta chain was retrieved from a study of shared clonotypes between healthy human individuals. Selected positively for CCR7 and CD45RO-negative, naive CD8 cells excluded terminally differentiated effector memory CD45RA+ cells. Generated by immunoSEQ multiplex PCR, the TCRdb table keeps only in-frame clones and is missing some. The sample has roughly 2.1 million clones; approximately 94% are singletons. Germline CDR1 SNHLY, CDR2 FYNNEI. The CDR3 length is 15 residues. The V gene lost 2 bases and the J gene lost 1 base, with 12 bases spanning the gap. The sequence came from a man between 18 and 35 years old in good health. Some clones in this sample may be carry-over from other donors' samples. J is TRBJ2-7 and V is TRBV2, with D tentatively TRBD1 (6 bases). The sequenced material came from naive CD8+ T cells from PBMCs. CDR3 DNA: TGTGCCAGCAGTGAACGGGCAGGGGCGTCCTACGAGCAGTACTTC. It codes for CASSERAGASYEQYF. Using reference TRBV2 and TRBJ2-7 for the parts outside the CDR3, the full variable domain is EPEVTQTPSHQVTQMGQEVILRCVPISNHLYFYWYRQILGQKVEFLVSFYNNEISEKSEIFDDQFSVERPDGSNFTLKIRSTKLEDSAMYFCASSERAGASYEQYFGPGTRLTVT.